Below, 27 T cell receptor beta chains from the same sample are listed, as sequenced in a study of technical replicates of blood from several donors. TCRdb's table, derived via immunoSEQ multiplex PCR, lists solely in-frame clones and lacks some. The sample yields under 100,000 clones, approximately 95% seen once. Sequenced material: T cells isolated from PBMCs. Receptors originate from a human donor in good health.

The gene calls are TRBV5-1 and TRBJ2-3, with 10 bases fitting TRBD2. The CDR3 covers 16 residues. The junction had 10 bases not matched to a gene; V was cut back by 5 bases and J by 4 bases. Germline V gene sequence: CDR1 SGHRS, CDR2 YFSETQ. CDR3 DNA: TGCGCCAGCAGTATCATAGCGGGAGGAGGGGCAGATACGCAGTATTTT. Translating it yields CASSIIAGGGADTQYF. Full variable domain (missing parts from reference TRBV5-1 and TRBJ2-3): KAGVTQTPRYLIKTRGQQVTLSCSPISGHRSVSWYQQTPGQGLQFLFEYFSETQRNKGNFPGRFSGRQFSNSRSEMNVSTLELGDSALYLCASSIIAGGGADTQYFGPGTRLTVL.

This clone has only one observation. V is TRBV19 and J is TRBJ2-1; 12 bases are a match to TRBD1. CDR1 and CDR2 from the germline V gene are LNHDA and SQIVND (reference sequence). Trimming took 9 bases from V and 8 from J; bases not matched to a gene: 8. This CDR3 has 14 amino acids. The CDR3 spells CASRQGQGAYEQFF. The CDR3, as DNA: TGTGCCAGCCGACAGGGACAGGGGGCCTATGAGCAGTTCTTC.

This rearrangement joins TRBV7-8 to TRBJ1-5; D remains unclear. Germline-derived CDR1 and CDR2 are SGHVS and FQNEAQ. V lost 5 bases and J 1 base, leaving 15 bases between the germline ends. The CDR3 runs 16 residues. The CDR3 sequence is CASSQRRVLSNQPQHF. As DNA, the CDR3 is TGTGCCAGCAGCCAGCGGCGGGTGTTGAGCAATCAGCCCCAGCATTTT.

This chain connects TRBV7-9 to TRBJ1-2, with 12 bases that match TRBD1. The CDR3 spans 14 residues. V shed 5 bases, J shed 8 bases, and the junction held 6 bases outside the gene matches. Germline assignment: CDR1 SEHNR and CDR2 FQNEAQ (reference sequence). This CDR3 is CASSPGQGAFGYTF. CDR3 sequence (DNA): TGTGCCAGCAGCCCGGGACAGGGGGCGTTCGGCTACACCTTC.

The CDR3 nucleotides read TGCGCCAGCAGTGAGCTTTCCTCAGATACGCAGTATTTT. Its translation: CASSELSSDTQYF. The V gene is TRBV10-2, the J gene TRBJ2-3; D ambiguous. Germline assignment: CDR1 WSHSY and CDR2 SAAADI. There are 13 residues in the CDR3. Deletions cut 2 bases from V and 4 bases from J, with 7 bases between.

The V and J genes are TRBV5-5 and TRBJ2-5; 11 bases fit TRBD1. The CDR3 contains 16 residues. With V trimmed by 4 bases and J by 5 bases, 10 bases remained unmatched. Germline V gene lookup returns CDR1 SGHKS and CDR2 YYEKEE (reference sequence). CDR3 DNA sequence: TGTGCCAGCAGCGTGGGTCTCCGGGACAGGGGGGAGACCCAGTACTTC. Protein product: CASSVGLRDRGETQYF.

CDR3 sequence (DNA): TGTGCCAGCAGCCCCCATTATACGACGGGCACTGAAGCTTTCTTT. It yields the protein CASSPHYTTGTEAFF. This chain links TRBV7-9 with TRBJ1-1; no clear D gene. This CDR3 is 15 amino acids long. From germline, CDR1 is SEHNR and CDR2 FQNEAQ (reference sequence). V lost 5 bases, J lost 4 bases, and 17 bases lay in between. Full variable domain (remainder filled in from reference TRBV7-9 and TRBJ1-1): DTGVSQNPRHKITKRGQNVTFRCDPISEHNRLYWYRQTLGQGPEFLTYFQNEAQLEKSRLLSDRFSAERPKGSFSTLEIQRTEQGDSAMYLCASSPHYTTGTEAFFGQGTRLTVV.

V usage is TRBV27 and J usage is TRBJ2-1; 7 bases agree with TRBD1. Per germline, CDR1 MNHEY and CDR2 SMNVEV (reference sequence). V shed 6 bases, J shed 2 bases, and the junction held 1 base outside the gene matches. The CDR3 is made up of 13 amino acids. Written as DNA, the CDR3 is TGTGCCAGCAGGCAGGGGGCCTACAATGAGCAGTTCTTC. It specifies CASRQGAYNEQFF.

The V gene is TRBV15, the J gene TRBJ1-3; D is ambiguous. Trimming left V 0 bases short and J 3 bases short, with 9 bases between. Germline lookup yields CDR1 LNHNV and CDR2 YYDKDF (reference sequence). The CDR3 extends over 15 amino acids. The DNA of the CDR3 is TGTGCCACCAGCAGAGATGGGCAGAATGGAAACACCATATATTTT. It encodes CATSRDGQNGNTIYF.

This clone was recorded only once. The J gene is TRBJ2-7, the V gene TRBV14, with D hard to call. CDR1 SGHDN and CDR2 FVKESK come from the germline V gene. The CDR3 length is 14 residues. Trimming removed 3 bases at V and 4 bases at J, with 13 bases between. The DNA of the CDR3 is TGTGCCAGCAGCCACGTTTCCCTAAAGTACGAGCAGTACTTC. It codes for CASSHVSLKYEQYF. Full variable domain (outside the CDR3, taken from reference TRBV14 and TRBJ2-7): EAGVTQFPSHSVIEKGQTVTLRCDPISGHDNLYWYRRVMGKEIKFLLHFVKESKQDESGMPNNRFLAERTGGTYSTLKVQPAELEDSGVYFCASSHVSLKYEQYFGPGTRLTVT.

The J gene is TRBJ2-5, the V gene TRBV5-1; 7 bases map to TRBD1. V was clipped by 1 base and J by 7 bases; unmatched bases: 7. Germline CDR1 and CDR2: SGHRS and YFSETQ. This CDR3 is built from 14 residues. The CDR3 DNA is TGCGCCAGCAGCTTGTACGGGACAGACGGGACCCAGTACTTC. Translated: CASSLYGTDGTQYF.

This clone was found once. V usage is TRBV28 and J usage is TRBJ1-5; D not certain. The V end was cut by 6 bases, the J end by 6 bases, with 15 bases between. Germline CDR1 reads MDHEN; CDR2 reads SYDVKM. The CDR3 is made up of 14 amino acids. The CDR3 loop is CASSHPGGVQPQHF. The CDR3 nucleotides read TGTGCCAGCAGCCACCCTGGCGGGGTTCAGCCCCAGCATTTT.

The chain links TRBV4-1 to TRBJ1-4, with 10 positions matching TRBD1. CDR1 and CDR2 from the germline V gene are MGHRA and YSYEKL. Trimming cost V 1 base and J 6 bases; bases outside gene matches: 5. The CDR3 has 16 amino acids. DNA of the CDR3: TGCGCCAGCAGCCAAGGGGCGACAGGGGGCTATGAAAAACTGTTTTTT. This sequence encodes CASSQGATGGYEKLFF.

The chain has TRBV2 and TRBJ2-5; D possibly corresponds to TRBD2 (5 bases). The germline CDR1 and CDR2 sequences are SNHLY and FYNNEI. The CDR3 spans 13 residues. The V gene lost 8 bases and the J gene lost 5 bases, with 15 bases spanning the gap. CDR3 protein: CASGGRGAETQYF. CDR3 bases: TGTGCCAGCGGAGGACGGGGAGCGGAGACCCAGTACTTC.

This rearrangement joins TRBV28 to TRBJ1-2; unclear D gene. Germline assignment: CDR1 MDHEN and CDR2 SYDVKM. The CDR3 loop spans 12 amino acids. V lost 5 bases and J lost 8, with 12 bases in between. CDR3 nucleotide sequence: TGTGCCAGCAGTCCTCCCTCAACAGGCTACACCTTC. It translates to CASSPPSTGYTF.

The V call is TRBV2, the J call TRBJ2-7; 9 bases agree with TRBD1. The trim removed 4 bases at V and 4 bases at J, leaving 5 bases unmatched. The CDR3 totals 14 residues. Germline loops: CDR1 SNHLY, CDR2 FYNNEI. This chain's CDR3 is CASSADRGAYEQYF. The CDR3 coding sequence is TGTGCCAGCAGTGCAGACAGGGGGGCATACGAGCAGTACTTC.

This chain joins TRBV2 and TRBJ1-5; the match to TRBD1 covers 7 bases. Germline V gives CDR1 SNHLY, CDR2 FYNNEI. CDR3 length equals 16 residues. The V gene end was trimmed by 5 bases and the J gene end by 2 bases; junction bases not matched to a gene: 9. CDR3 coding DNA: TGTGCCAGCAGTTCTCAGGGGGAAATCGGCAATCAGCCCCAGCATTTT. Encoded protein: CASSSQGEIGNQPQHF.

CDR3 residues: CASSGSGVGNQPQHF. The CDR3 DNA reads TGTGCCAGCAGTGGGTCAGGGGTGGGCAATCAGCCCCAGCATTTT. This chain links TRBV2 with TRBJ1-5, with D perhaps matching TRBD1 (6 bases). Per germline, CDR1 SNHLY and CDR2 FYNNEI. V lost 4 bases and J lost 2, with 12 bases in between. This CDR3 is 15 amino acids long.

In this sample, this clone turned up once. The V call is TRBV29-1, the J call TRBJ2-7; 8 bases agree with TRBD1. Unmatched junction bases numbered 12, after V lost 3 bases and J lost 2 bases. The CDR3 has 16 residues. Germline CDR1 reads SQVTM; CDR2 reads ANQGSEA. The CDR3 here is CSVEGFNRGSPYEQYF. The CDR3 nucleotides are TGCAGCGTTGAGGGTTTTAACAGGGGGTCCCCCTACGAGCAGTACTTC.

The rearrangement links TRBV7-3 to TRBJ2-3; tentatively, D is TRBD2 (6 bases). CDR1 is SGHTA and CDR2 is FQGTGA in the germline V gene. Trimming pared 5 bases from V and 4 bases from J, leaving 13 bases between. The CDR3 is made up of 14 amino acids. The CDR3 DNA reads TGTGCCAGCAGCCTGCGGGACCCCCCAGATACGCAGTATTTT. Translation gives CASSLRDPPDTQYF.

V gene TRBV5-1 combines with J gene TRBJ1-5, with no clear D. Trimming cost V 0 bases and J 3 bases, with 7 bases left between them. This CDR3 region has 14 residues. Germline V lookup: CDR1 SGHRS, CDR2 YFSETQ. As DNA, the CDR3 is TGCGCCAGCAGCTTGGACAGCCCCAATCAGCCCCAGCATTTT. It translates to CASSLDSPNQPQHF.

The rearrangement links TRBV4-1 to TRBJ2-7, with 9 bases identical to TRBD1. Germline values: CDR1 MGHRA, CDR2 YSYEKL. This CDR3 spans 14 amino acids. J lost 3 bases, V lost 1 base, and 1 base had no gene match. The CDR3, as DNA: TGCGCCAGCAGCCAAGGGACAGGGGTCTACGAGCAGTACTTC. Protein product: CASSQGTGVYEQYF.

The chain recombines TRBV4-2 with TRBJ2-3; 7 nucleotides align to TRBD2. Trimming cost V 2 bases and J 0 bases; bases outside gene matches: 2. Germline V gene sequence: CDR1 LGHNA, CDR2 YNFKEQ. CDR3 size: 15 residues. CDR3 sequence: CASSQTSVSTDTQYF. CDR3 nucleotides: TGTGCCAGCAGCCAAACTAGCGTAAGCACAGATACGCAGTATTTT.

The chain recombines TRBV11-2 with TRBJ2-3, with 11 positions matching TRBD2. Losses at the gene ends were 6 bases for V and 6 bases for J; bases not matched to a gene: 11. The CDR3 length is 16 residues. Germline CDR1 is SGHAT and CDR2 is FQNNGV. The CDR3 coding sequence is TGTGCCAGCAGTTTCGGACTAGCGGGTGCCCCGGATACGCAGTATTTT. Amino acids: CASSFGLAGAPDTQYF.

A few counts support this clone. The CDR3 loop is CSVEDLGTGAEAFF. For the CDR3, the DNA is TGCAGCGTTGAAGATCTTGGGACAGGGGCTGAAGCTTTCTTT. The gene calls are TRBV29-1 and TRBJ1-1, with 10 bases identical to TRBD1. The length of the CDR3 is 14 residues. Per the germline V gene, CDR1 is SQVTM and CDR2 is ANQGSEA. J gave up 6 bases and V 0 bases, and 4 bases lay outside the gene matches.

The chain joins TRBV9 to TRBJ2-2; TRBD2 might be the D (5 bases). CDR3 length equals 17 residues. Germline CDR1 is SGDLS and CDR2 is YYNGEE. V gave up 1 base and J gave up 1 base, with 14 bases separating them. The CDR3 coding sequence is TGTGCCAGCAGCGTACAAGGGAGTCCCATGAACACCGGGGAGCTGTTTTTT. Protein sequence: CASSVQGSPMNTGELFF.

The CDR3 nucleotides read TGTGTCAGAACCCTCCTAGGTAAGCAGGGGCAGTACTTC. Protein sequence: CVRTLLGKQGQYF. The chain links TRBV7-5 to TRBJ2-7; the D segment call TRBD1 is taken from the table without a DNA check. TRBV7-5 is shown as a pseudogene. This CDR3 contains 13 residues.